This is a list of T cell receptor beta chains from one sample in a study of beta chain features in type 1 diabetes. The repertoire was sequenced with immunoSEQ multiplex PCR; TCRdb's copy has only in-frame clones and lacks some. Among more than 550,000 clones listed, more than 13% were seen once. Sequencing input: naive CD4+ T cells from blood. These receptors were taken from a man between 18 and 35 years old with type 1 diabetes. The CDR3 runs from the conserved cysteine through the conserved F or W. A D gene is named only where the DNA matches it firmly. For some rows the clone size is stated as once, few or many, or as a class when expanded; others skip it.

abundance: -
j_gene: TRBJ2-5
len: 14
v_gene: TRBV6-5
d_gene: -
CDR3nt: TGTGCCAGCAGTTACTCGAGTCTACAAGAGACCCAGTACTTC
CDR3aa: CASSYSSLQETQYF

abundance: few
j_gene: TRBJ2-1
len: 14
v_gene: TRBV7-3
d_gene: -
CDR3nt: TGTGCCAGCAGCTTAATATTCGGGGATCGTGAGCAGTTCTTC
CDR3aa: CASSLIFGDREQFF

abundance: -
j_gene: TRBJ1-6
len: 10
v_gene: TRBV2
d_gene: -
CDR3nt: TGTGCCAGCGGGGTTGGAGCCCTCCACTTT
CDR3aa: CASGVGALHF

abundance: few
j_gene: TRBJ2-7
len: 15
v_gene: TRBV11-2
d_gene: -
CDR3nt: TGTGCCAGCAGCTCCCTGGGACGAAGCTCCTACGAGCAGTACTTC
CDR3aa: CASSSLGRSSYEQYF

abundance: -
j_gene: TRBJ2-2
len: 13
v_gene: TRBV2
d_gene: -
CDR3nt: TGTGCCAGCAGTGAAATTGGCGGGGAGGAGCTGTTTTTT
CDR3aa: CASSEIGGEELFF

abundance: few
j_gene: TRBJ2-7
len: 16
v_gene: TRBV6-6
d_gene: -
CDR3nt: TGTGCCAGCAGTCCTCAACTAGAGCGGGCCTCCTACGAGCAGTACTTC
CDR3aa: CASSPQLERASYEQYF

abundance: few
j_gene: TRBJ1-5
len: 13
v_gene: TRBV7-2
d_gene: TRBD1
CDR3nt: TGTGCCAGCAGCTTAGGGGACAGACAGCCCCAGCATTTT
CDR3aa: CASSLGDRQPQHF

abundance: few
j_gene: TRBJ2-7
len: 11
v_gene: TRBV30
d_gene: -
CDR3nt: TGTGCCTGGGGGGGGTCCTACGAGCAGTACTTC
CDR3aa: CAWGGSYEQYF

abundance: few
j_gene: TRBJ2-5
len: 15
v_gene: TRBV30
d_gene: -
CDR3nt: TGTGCCGGGTCCCGGGACAAATGGTACCAAGAGACCCAGTACTTC
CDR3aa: CAGSRDKWYQETQYF

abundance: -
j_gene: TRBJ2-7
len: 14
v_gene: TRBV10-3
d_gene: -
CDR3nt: TGTGCCATCAGTCCGGGGACAACCGTCTACGAGCAGTACTTC
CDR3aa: CAISPGTTVYEQYF

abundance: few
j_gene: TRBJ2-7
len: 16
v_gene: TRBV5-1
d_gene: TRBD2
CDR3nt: TGCGCCAGCAGCGGGGGTCTAGCGGAGAGCTCCTACGAGCAGTACTTC
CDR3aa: CASSGGLAESSYEQYF

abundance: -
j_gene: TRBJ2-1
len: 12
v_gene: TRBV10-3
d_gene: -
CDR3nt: TGTGCCATCAGTCGCGGAGGGCATGAGCAGTTCTTC
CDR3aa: CAISRGGHEQFF

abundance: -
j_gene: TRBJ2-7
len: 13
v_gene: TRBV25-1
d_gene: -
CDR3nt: TGTGCCAGCAGTGTCGGCACCTACTACGAGCAGTACTTC
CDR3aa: CASSVGTYYEQYF

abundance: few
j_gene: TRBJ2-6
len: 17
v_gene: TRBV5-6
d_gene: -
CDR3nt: TGTGCCAGCAGCTTGCTAGGACCGCACTCTGGGGCCAACGTCCTGACTTTC
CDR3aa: CASSLLGPHSGANVLTF

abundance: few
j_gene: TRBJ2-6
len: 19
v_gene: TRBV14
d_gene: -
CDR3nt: TGTGCCAGCAGCCACCAATCCCGGGACGGGATCTCCGGGGCCAACGTCCTGACTTTC
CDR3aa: CASSHQSRDGISGANVLTF

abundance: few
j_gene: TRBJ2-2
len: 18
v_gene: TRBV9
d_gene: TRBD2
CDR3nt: TGTGCCAGCAGCGTAGTAGGGGGACTAGCGGGATACACCGGGGAGCTGTTTTTT
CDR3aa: CASSVVGGLAGYTGELFF

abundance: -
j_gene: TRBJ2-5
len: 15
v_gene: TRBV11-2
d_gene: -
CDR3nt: TGTGCCAGCAGCTATCGAGGGAGATTCCAAGAGACCCAGTACTTC
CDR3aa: CASSYRGRFQETQYF

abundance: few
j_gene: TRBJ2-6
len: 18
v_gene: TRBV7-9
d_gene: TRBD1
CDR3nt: TGTGCCAGCAGCTCCTGGACAGGACTCCTCTCTGGGGCCAACGTCCTGACTTTC
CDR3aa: CASSSWTGLLSGANVLTF

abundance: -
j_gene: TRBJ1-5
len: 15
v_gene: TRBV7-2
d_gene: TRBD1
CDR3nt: TGTGCCAGCAGCTCAGGGGGACAGAGCAATCAGCCCCAGCATTTT
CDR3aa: CASSSGGQSNQPQHF

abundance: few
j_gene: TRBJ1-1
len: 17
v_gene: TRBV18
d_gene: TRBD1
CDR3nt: TGTGCCAGCTCACCACAAGAACTACAGGGGGCTGACGCTGAAGCTTTCTTT
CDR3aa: CASSPQELQGADAEAFF

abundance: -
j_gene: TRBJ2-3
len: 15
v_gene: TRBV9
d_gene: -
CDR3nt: TGTGCCAGCAGCCTCAGTTCCGATTCGGCAGATACGCAGTATTTT
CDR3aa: CASSLSSDSADTQYF

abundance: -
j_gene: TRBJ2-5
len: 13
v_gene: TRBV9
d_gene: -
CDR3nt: TGTGCCAGCAGCCGCGGCGGCCAAGAGACCCAGTACTTC
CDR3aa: CASSRGGQETQYF

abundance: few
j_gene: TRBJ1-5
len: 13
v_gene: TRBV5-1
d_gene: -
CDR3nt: TGCGCCAGCAGCTTGGATCTGGGGAGGCCCCAGCATTTT
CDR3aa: CASSLDLGRPQHF

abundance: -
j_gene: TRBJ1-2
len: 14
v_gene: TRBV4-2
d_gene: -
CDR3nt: TGTGCCAGCAGCCAAGATACGGGATCCTATGGCTACACCTTC
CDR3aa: CASSQDTGSYGYTF

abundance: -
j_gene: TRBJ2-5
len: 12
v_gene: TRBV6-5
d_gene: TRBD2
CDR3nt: TGTGCCAGCAGTTACGGGGGGGTCACCCAGTACTTC
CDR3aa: CASSYGGVTQYF

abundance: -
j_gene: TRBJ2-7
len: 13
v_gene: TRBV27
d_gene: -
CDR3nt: TGTGCCAGCAGTGTCGGACCGCACTACGAGCAGTACTTC
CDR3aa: CASSVGPHYEQYF

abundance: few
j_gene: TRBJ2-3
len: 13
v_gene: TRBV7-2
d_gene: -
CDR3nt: TGTGCCAGCAGCTTGGCAGGATCAGATACGCAGTATTTT
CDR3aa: CASSLAGSDTQYF

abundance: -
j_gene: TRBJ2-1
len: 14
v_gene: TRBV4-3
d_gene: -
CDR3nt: TGCGCCAGCAGCCAAGGTCAGGGGGGCAATGAGCAGTTCTTC
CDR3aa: CASSQGQGGNEQFF

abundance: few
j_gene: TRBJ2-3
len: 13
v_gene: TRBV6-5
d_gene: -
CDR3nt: TGTGCCAGCAGACCTGTGGAGGCAGATACGCAGTATTTT
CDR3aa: CASRPVEADTQYF

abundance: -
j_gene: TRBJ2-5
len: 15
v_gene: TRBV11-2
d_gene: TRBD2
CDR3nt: TGTGCCAGCAGCTCTAGCGGGGGGCCTGGAGAGACCCAGTACTTC
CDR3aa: CASSSSGGPGETQYF

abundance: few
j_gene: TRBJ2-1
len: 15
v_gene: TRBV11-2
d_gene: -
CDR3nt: TGTGCCAGCAGCTTAGGTCCGGACTCCTACAATGAGCAGTTCTTC
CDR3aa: CASSLGPDSYNEQFF

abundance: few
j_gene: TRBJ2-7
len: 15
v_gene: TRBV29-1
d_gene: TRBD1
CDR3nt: TGCAGCGCCGTAGGGGACAGGGGGCGTCGGTACGAGCAGTACTTC
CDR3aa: CSAVGDRGRRYEQYF

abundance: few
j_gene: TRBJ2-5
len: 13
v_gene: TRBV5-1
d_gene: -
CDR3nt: TGCGCCAGCAGCCAAATGGACGGGGAGACCCAGTACTTC
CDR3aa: CASSQMDGETQYF

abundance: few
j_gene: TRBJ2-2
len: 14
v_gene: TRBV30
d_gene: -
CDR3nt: TGTGCCTGGAGTGTCTTATCTTCAGGCGGGGAGCTGTTTTTT
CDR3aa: CAWSVLSSGGELFF

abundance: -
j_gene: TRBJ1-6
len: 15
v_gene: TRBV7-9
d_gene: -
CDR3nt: TGTGCCAGCAGCTTAATCGGACAGCAGAATTCACCCCTCCACTTT
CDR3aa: CASSLIGQQNSPLHF

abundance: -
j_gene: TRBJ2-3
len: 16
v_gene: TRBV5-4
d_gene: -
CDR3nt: TGTGCCAGCAGCTTGTATCGGAAGGGTACGGCAGATACGCAGTATTTT
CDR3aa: CASSLYRKGTADTQYF

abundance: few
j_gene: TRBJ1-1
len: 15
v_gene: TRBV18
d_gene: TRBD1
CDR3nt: TGTGCCAGCTCACAGGGGGCAGATGCGAACACTGAAGCTTTCTTT
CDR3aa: CASSQGADANTEAFF

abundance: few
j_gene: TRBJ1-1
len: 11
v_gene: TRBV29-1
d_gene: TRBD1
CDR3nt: TGCAGCGTTGTTGGACAGGTTGAAGCTTTCTTT
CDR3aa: CSVVGQVEAFF

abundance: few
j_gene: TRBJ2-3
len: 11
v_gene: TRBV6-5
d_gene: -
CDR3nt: TGTGCCAGCAGTTACGTAGATACGCAGTATTTT
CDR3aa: CASSYVDTQYF

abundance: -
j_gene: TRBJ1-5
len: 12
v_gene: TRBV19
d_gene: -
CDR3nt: TGTGCCAGTAGTGCACAGGGACAGCCCCAGCATTTT
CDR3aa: CASSAQGQPQHF

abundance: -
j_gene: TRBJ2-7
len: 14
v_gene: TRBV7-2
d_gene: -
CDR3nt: TGTGCCAGCAGCCCTCAGGGGAGCTCCTACGAGCAGTACTTC
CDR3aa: CASSPQGSSYEQYF

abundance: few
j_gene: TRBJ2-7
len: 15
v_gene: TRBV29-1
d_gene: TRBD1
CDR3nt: TGCAGCGTTGAAGTTGCCGACAGGGCCTACTACGAGCAGTACTTC
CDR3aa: CSVEVADRAYYEQYF